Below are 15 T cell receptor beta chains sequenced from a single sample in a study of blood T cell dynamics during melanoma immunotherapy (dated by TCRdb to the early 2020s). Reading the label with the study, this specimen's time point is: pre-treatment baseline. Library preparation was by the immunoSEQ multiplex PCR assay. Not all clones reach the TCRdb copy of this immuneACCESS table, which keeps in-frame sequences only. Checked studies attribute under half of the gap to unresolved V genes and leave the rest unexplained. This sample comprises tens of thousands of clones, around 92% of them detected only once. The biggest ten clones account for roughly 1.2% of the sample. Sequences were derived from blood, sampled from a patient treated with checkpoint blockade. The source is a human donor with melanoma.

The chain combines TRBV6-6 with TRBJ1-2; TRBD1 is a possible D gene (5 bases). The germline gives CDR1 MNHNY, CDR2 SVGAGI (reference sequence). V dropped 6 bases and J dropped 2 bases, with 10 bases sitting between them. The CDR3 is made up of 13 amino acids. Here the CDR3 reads CASSSGRNYGYTF. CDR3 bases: TGTGCCAGCAGCTCGGGACGGAACTATGGCTACACCTTC.

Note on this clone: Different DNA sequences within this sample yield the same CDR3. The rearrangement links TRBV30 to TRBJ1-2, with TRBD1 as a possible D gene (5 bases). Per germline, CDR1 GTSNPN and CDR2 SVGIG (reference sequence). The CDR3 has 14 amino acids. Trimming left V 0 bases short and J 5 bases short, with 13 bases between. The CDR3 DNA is TGTGCCTGGAGTGTACGAGGGGAAGGTTATGGCTACACCTTC. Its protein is CAWSVRGEGYGYTF.

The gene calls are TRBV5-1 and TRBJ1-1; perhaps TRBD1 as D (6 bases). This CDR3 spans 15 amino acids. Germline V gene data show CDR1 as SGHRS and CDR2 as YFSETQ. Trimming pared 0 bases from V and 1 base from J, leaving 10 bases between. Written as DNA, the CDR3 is TGCGCCAGCAGCTTGGTTACAGGGACGAACACTGAAGCTTTCTTT. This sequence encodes CASSLVTGTNTEAFF.

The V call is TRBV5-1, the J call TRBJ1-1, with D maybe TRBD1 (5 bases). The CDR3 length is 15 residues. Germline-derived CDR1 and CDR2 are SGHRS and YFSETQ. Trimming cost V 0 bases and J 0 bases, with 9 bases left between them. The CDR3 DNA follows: TGCGCCAGCAGCTTGGCCCCGGGGGTGAACACTGAAGCTTTCTTT. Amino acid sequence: CASSLAPGVNTEAFF.

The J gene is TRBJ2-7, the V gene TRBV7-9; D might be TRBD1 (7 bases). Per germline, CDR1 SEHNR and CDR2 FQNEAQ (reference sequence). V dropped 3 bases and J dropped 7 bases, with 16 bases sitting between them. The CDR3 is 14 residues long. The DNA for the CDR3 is TGTGCCAGCAGCTTGGGGCAGGGGGGAGTAGAGCAGTACTTC. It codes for CASSLGQGGVEQYF.

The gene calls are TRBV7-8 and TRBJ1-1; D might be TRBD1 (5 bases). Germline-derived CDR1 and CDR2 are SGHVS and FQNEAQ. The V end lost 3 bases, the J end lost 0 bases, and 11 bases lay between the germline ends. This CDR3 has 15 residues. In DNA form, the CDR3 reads TGTGCCAGCAGCTTTTTAGGGGCTTTGAACACTGAAGCTTTCTTT. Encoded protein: CASSFLGALNTEAFF.

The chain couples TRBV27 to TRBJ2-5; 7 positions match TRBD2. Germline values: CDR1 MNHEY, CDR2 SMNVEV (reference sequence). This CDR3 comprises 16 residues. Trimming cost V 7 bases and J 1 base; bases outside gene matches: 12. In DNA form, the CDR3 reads TGTGCCAGCACCCCCGGACTAGGAAGGCCCCAAGAGACCCAGTACTTC. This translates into CASTPGLGRPQETQYF.

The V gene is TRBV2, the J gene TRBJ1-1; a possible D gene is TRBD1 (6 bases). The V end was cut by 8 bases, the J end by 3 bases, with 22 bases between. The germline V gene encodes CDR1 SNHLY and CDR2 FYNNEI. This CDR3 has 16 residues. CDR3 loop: CASFRLGGLKDTEAFF. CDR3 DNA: TGTGCCAGCTTCCGACTGGGGGGCCTTAAGGACACTGAAGCTTTCTTT.

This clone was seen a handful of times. This CDR3 is CASSSALGSGNTIYF. The CDR3 nucleotides are TGTGCCAGCAGCTCCGCACTCGGCTCTGGAAACACCATATATTTT. The chain couples TRBV11-2 to TRBJ1-3; D is uncertain. The CDR3 consists of 15 residues. The V end was cut by 4 bases, the J end by 0 bases, with 10 bases between. The germline V gene encodes CDR1 SGHAT and CDR2 FQNNGV. Together with reference TRBV11-2 and TRBJ1-3, the CDR3 gives the full variable domain: EAGVAQSPRYKIIEKRQSVAFWCNPISGHATLYWYQQILGQGPKLLIQFQNNGVVDDSQLPKDRFSAERLKGVDSTLKIQPAKLEDSAVYLCASSSALGSGNTIYFGEGSWLTVV.

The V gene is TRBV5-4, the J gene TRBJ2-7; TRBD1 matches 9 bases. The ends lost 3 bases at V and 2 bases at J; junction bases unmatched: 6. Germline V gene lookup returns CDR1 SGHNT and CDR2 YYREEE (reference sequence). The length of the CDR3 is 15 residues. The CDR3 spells CASSSWDREAYEQYF. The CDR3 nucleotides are TGTGCCAGCAGCTCCTGGGACAGGGAGGCCTACGAGCAGTACTTC.

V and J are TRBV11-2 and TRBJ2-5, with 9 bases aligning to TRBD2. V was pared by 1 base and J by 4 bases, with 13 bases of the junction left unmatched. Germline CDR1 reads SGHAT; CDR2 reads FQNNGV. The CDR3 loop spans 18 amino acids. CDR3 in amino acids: CASSLVRGGSGSGETQYF. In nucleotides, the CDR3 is TGTGCCAGCAGCTTAGTCAGGGGAGGTAGCGGGAGTGGAGAGACCCAGTACTTC.

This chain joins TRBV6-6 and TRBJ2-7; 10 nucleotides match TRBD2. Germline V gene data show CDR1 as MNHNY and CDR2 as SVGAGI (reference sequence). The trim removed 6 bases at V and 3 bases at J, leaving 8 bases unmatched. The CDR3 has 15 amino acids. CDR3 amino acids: CASRPPSGGYYEQYF. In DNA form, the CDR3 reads TGTGCCAGCAGGCCCCCTAGCGGGGGCTACTACGAGCAGTACTTC.

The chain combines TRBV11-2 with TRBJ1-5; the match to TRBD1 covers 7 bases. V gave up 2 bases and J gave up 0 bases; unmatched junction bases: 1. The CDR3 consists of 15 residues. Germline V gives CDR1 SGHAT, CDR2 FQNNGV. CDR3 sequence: CASSLTGDSNQPQHF. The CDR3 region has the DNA TGTGCCAGCAGCTTAACAGGGGATAGCAATCAGCCCCAGCATTTT.

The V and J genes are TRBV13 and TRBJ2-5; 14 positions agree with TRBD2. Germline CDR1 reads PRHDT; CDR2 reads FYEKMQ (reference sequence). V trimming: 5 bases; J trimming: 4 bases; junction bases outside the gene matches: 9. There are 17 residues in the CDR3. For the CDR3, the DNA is TGTGCCAGCAGCCAGACTAGCGGGGGGGCAACCCGAGAGACCCAGTACTTC. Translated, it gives CASSQTSGGATRETQYF.

CDR3 DNA sequence: TGTGCCAGCAGCTTCGGGGTGAGGGGTTCCTCCTACGAGCAGTACTTC. Amino acid sequence: CASSFGVRGSSYEQYF. The gene calls are TRBV7-8 and TRBJ2-7; D is perhaps TRBD1 or TRBD2 (5 bases each). Per germline, CDR1 SGHVS and CDR2 FQNEAQ. The CDR3 totals 16 residues. Trimming pared 3 bases from V and 0 bases from J, leaving 15 bases between.